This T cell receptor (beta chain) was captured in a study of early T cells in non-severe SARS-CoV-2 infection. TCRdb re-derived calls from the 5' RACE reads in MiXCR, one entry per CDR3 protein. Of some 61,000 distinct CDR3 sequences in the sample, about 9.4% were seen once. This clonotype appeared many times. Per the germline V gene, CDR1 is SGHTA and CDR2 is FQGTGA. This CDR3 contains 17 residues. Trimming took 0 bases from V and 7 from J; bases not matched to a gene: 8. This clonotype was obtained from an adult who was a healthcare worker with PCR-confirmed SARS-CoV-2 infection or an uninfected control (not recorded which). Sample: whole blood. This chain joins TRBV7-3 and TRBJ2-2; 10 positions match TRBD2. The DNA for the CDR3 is TGTGCCAGCAGCTTAACCCGGAGCGGGGGGGCTGACGGGGAGCTGTTTTTT. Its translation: CASSLTRSGGADGELFF.